This entry lists 3 T cell receptor beta chains sequenced from one sample in a study of blood T cell repertoires in COVID-19. The data were produced by immunoSEQ multiplex PCR, yet TCRdb's version contains in-frame clones alone and is incomplete. The sample contains about 250,000 clones, about 88% of which appear only once. Sequenced: PBMCs or T cells enriched from blood (not recorded which). These receptor sequences come from a woman aged 45-59 years who had recovered from COVID-19.

The V call is TRBV20-1, the J call TRBJ2-7; 7 bases align to TRBD2. The CDR3 extends over 11 amino acids. Germline V gene data show CDR1 as DFQATT and CDR2 as SNEGSKA (reference sequence). The CDR3 nucleotides read TGCAGCCCGAAGGGAGGGTACGAGCAGTACTTC. Amino acids: CSPKGGYEQYF.

V usage is TRBV10-3 and J usage is TRBJ2-7, with TRBD2 matching 9 bases. CDR3 length: 16 residues. V was clipped by 3 bases and J by 0 bases; unmatched bases: 6. The germline V gene encodes CDR1 ENHRY and CDR2 SYGVKD. The CDR3, as DNA: TGTGCCATCAGTGATATAACTAGCGGGTCCTCCTACGAGCAGTACTTC. Translated, it gives CAISDITSGSSYEQYF.

The chain employs TRBV6-6 and TRBJ2-2, with D maybe TRBD2 (6 bases). Trimming removed 6 bases from V and 0 bases from J, with 11 bases in between. Germline assignment: CDR1 MNHNY and CDR2 SVGAGI (reference sequence). This CDR3 spans 15 amino acids. The CDR3: CASRRDFSNTGELFF. The CDR3 DNA reads as TGTGCCAGCAGAAGGGACTTTTCGAACACCGGGGAGCTGTTTTTT.